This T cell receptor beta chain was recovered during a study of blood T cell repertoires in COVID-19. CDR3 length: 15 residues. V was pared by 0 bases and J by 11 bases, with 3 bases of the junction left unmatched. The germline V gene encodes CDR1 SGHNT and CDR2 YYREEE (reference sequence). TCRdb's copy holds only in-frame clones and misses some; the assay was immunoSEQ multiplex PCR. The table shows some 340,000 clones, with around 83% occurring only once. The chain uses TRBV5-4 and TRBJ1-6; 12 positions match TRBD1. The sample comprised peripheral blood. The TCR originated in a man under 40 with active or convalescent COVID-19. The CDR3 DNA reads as TGTGCCAGCAGCTTGGGGGACAGGGGGCAGGCACCCCTCCACTTT. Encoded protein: CASSLGDRGQAPLHF.